This T cell receptor (beta chain) was documented in a study of blood T cell repertoires in COVID-19. Looking at the study overall: Specimens from acute and convalescent COVID-19 originated in the United States, Italy and Spain. PBMCs, B-cell-depleted T cells, or T cells were the source of the cDNA or gDNA that made up the material.

Original processing notes: Researchers report that nucleated cell counts were estimated from reference gene primer amplification. Sequencing was performed with immunoSEQ multiplex PCR; in TCRdb, only in-frame clones are kept and a portion is missing. From that table come the V and J calls and clone size; the DNA was used to work out D and trimming. The data contain approximately 160,000 clones, under 85% of them singletons. Looked up from germline, CDR1 is MNHNS and CDR2 is SASEGT. V shed 2 bases and J 5 bases; nucleotides not matched to a gene: 5. The CDR3 is 16 residues long. V usage is TRBV6-1 and J usage is TRBJ2-5; 13 nucleotides match TRBD2. Input material: peripheral blood. This TCR was recovered from an elderly woman with acute or convalescent COVID-19. The CDR3 bases are TGTGCCAGCAGTGAAAGGCGACTAGCGGGGGGCGAGACCCAGTACTTC. Translation: CASSERRLAGGETQYF.